The 20 T cell receptor beta chains below all came from one sample that was sequenced in a study of blood T cell repertoires in COVID-19. Sequencing used immunoSEQ multiplex PCR; TCRdb keeps in-frame clones, though not all of them. Among about 210,000 clones, around 89% were seen once, and the ten largest hold 4.5% to 5.5%. The sample was peripheral blood. The receptors were sampled from a woman aged 35 to 49 with acute or convalescent COVID-19.

The V gene is TRBV4-1, the J gene TRBJ1-1, with 7 positions matching TRBD1. J was trimmed by 1 base and V by 4 bases; bases with no gene match: 9. Germline values: CDR1 MGHRA, CDR2 YSYEKL. The length of the CDR3 is 16 residues. The CDR3 nucleotides are TGCGCCAGCAGCCGAACACAGACAGGGCAGAACACTGAAGCTTTCTTT. Translated: CASSRTQTGQNTEAFF.

The V and J genes are TRBV7-7 and TRBJ2-5; 14 nucleotides agree with TRBD2. The V gene end was trimmed by 5 bases and the J gene end by 2 bases; junction bases not matched to a gene: 4. Per the germline V gene, CDR1 is SSHAT and CDR2 is FNYEAQ (reference sequence). The CDR3 has 16 amino acids. The CDR3 here is CASSPRLAGGQETQYF. As DNA, the CDR3 is TGTGCCAGCAGCCCTAGACTAGCGGGGGGGCAAGAGACCCAGTACTTC.

This clone has more than one count but fewer than ten. This chain links TRBV11-2 with TRBJ2-2; 7 bases match TRBD1. The ends lost 4 bases at V and 0 bases at J; junction bases unmatched: 8. The CDR3 consists of 17 residues. Germline loops: CDR1 SGHAT, CDR2 FQNNGV. This CDR3 is CASSSPPGTANTGELFF. The CDR3 DNA reads TGTGCCAGCAGCTCCCCCCCCGGGACAGCGAACACCGGGGAGCTGTTTTTT.

The CDR3 DNA reads TGTGCCAGCCTCAAAGGGCTGGTAGCGGGGGGGCGGGGCACAGATACGCAGTATTTT. This codes for CASLKGLVAGGRGTDTQYF. This chain joins TRBV2 and TRBJ2-3; TRBD2 matches 11 bases. Germline CDR1 and CDR2: SNHLY and FYNNEI. The CDR3 runs to 19 residues. The trim removed 8 bases at V and 1 base at J, leaving 17 bases unmatched.

This clone was seen only once. At one boundary the junction diverges from the germline segment, which might be a read error. The chain has TRBV4-1 and TRBJ1-5, with a possible D match to TRBD1 (6 bases). This CDR3 contains 15 residues. Germline CDR1 reads MGHRA; CDR2 reads YSYEKL. Written as DNA, the CDR3 is TGCGCCAGCAGTCAAGGGGGAGGGAGCAATCAGCCCCAGCATTTT. Translation: CASSQGGGSNQPQHF.

The chain couples TRBV7-3 to TRBJ2-3; 10 bases agree with TRBD1. CDR1 and CDR2 from the germline V gene are SGHTA and FQGTGA. This CDR3 is built from 19 residues. Unmatched junction bases numbered 14, after V lost 1 base and J lost 4 bases. The CDR3 loop reads CASSLMGEGRDRGPDTQYF. The CDR3 DNA follows: TGTGCCAGCAGCTTAATGGGGGAGGGCCGGGACAGGGGCCCAGATACGCAGTATTTT.

J is TRBJ2-5 and V is TRBV6-1, with a tentative D call TRBD1 (5 bases). The V end was cut by 0 bases, the J end by 5 bases, with 19 bases between. CDR1 MNHNS and CDR2 SASEGT come from the germline V gene. The CDR3 contains 17 residues. The CDR3 loop is CASSEAYVIQNRETQYF. The CDR3, as DNA: TGTGCCAGCAGTGAAGCATACGTAATACAGAACAGGGAGACCCAGTACTTC.

The chain joins TRBV5-1 to TRBJ2-3, with 7 bases matching TRBD2. The CDR3 is 14 amino acids. Germline CDR1 and CDR2: SGHRS and YFSETQ. The junction had 6 bases not matched to a gene; V was cut back by 6 bases and J by 2 bases. CDR3: CASNWGDYTDTQYF. The CDR3 nucleotides are TGCGCCAGCAACTGGGGGGACTACACAGATACGCAGTATTTT. Full variable domain (rest looked up from reference TRBV5-1 and TRBJ2-3): KAGVTQTPRYLIKTRGQQVTLSCSPISGHRSVSWYQQTPGQGLQFLFEYFSETQRNKGNFPGRFSGRQFSNSRSEMNVSTLELGDSALYLCASNWGDYTDTQYFGPGTRLTVL.

V gene TRBV6-4 combines with J gene TRBJ2-7; maybe TRBD2 (6 bases). This CDR3 region has 15 residues. Germline V gene sequence: CDR1 MRHNA, CDR2 SNTAGT. Deletions cut 5 bases from V and 2 bases from J, with 16 bases between. CDR3 bases: TGTGCCAGCAGTAAGCCCCGGGACTCAGCCTACGAGCAGTACGTC. Its protein is CASSKPRDSAYEQYV.

This clone has a handful of counts. CDR3 sequence: CASSIGQGADTQYF. CDR3 nucleotide sequence: TGTGCCAGTAGTATAGGACAGGGGGCAGATACGCAGTATTTT. This sequence joins TRBV19 and TRBJ2-3; 9 bases line up with TRBD1. V lost 1 base and J lost 4; bases outside the gene matches: 0. The CDR3 is 14 amino acids. Germline CDR1 is LNHDA and CDR2 is SQIVND (reference sequence).

The chain uses TRBV5-6 and TRBJ1-4; TRBD1 is a possible D gene (5 bases). The germline V gene has CDR1 SGHDT and CDR2 YYEEEE. This CDR3 has 15 residues. The germline V and J ends were trimmed by 0 bases and 5 bases, with 11 bases remaining between them. The CDR3 nucleotides read TGTGCCAGCAGCTTGGAGGGGCGGAGAAATGAAAAACTGTTTTTT. As protein: CASSLEGRRNEKLFF.

The J gene is TRBJ1-5, the V gene TRBV7-8; D possibly corresponds to TRBD1 (5 bases). Deletions cut 2 bases from V and 2 bases from J, with 7 bases between. Germline V gene data show CDR1 as SGHVS and CDR2 as FQNEAQ. The CDR3 extends over 14 amino acids. The CDR3 coding sequence is TGTGCCAGCAGCTTACAGGGTCGCAATCAGCCCCAGCATTTT. Amino acids: CASSLQGRNQPQHF. The full variable domain, in which reference TRBV7-8 and TRBJ1-5 provide the parts outside the CDR3, is GAGVSQSPRYKVAKRGQDVALRCDPISGHVSLFWYQQALGQGPEFLTYFQNEAQLDKSGLPSDRFFAERPEGSVSTLKIQRTQQEDSAVYLCASSLQGRNQPQHFGDGTRLSIL.

This chain connects TRBV4-1 to TRBJ1-2; 8 nucleotides line up with TRBD1. The CDR3 spans 15 residues. Germline V gives CDR1 MGHRA, CDR2 YSYEKL. The V and J ends lost 0 bases and 6 bases, in that order; junction bases with no gene match: 6. The CDR3 DNA follows: TGCGCCAGCAGCCAAGATTTCAACAGGGGGGATGGCTACACCTTC. Translation gives CASSQDFNRGDGYTF.

This sequence joins TRBV19 and TRBJ1-1, with D perhaps matching TRBD1 (5 bases). V was trimmed by 7 bases and J by 2 bases, leaving 17 bases between them. The germline V gene encodes CDR1 LNHDA and CDR2 SQIVND (reference sequence). The CDR3 has 15 residues. The CDR3 spells CASTPRRQLNTEAFF. In DNA, the CDR3 is TGTGCCAGTACCCCAAGGAGACAGCTAAACACTGAAGCTTTCTTT.

CDR3 residues: CASSLASGVDTGELFF. In DNA form, the CDR3 reads TGTGCCAGCAGTCTGGCTAGCGGGGTGGACACCGGGGAGCTGTTTTTT. The chain joins TRBV6-4 to TRBJ2-2; 9 nucleotides line up with TRBD2. This CDR3 is built from 16 residues. From germline, CDR1 is MRHNA and CDR2 SNTAGT. Trimming at V came to 5 bases and at J to 3 bases, leaving 7 bases not matched to a gene.

The V gene is TRBV30, the J gene TRBJ1-3; TRBD1 matches 8 bases. This CDR3 has 15 residues. Unmatched junction bases numbered 5, after V lost 2 bases and J lost 2 bases. CDR1 is GTSNPN, CDR2 SVGIG, per germline (reference sequence). The CDR3 DNA is TGTGCCTGGAGTCCGGGACAGGTCCCTGGAAACACCATATATTTT. This gives the protein CAWSPGQVPGNTIYF. The full variable domain, in which reference TRBV30 and TRBJ1-3 provide the parts outside the CDR3, is SQTIHQWPATLVQPVGSPLSLECTVEGTSNPNLYWYRQAAGRGLQLLFYSVGIGQISSEVPQNLSASRPQDRQFILSSKKLLLSDSGFYLCAWSPGQVPGNTIYFGEGSWLTVV.

The V and J genes are TRBV15 and TRBJ1-1; tentatively, D is TRBD1 (5 bases). The CDR3 totals 15 residues. The germline V gene encodes CDR1 LNHNV and CDR2 YYDKDF (reference sequence). Trimming pared 0 bases from V and 1 base from J, leaving 9 bases between. CDR3 sequence reads: CATSRDRTPNTEAFF. CDR3 bases: TGTGCCACCAGCAGAGATAGGACACCGAACACTGAAGCTTTCTTT. Complete variable domain (other parts from reference TRBV15 and TRBJ1-1): DAMVIQNPRYQVTQFGKPVTLSCSQTLNHNVMYWYQQKSSQAPKLLFHYYDKDFNNEADTPDNFQSRRPNTSFCFLDIRSPGLGDTAMYLCATSRDRTPNTEAFFGQGTRLTVV.

This clone was detected only a few times. This chain uses TRBV2 with TRBJ1-5, with TRBD1 identical over 7 bases. The germline V gene encodes CDR1 SNHLY and CDR2 FYNNEI. Unmatched junction bases numbered 11, after V lost 6 bases and J lost 0 bases. This CDR3 spans 17 amino acids. As DNA, the CDR3 is TGTGCCAGCAGAGCCCGGGGACAGCCATATAGCAATCAGCCCCAGCATTTT. Translating it yields CASRARGQPYSNQPQHF.

The rearrangement joins TRBV12-3 or TRBV12-4 to TRBJ2-5; possible D gene TRBD1, 5 bases. The CDR3 is 13 residues long. V was shortened by 3 bases and J by 4 bases, with 9 bases between the two germline ends. The CDR3 DNA is TGTGCCAGCAGTTTTGGGGCCCCAGAGACCCAGTACTTC. This translates into CASSFGAPETQYF.

A single count supports this clone. CDR3 DNA: TGTGCCAGTAGTCGGCCGGGACAGGGGGCCTATGGCTACACCTTC. Amino acids: CASSRPGQGAYGYTF. The rearrangement uses TRBV19 and TRBJ1-2; TRBD1 aligns across 12 bases. The V gene's germline CDR1 is LNHDA and CDR2 SQIVND (reference sequence). The CDR3 has 15 residues. Losses at the gene ends were 5 bases for V and 4 bases for J; bases not matched to a gene: 5.